What follows describes a single T cell receptor beta chain. Its target is unknown. With 0 bases removed from V and 9 bases from J, the gap between germline ends came to 4 bases. From germline, CDR1 is SGHRS and CDR2 YFSETQ. This CDR3 spans 11 amino acids. The sample originates from a study of T-cell memory formation after mild COVID-19. Study-level points and caveats: There were some responding clones in pre-infection memory, which suggested that cross-reactive memory had joined. CD4+ bias marked clones expanding day 15 to 37, unlike balanced contracting clones.

5'RACE primed at constant segments yielded TCR alpha and TCR beta cDNA libraries bearing sample barcodes and UMIs. TCRdb re-called the 5' RACE reads with MiXCR, one entry per CDR3 protein. The sample includes 150,000 to 200,000 distinct CDR3 sequences, roughly 31% of them seen just once. This receptor was identified in an adult woman who had mild COVID-19 (a few samples of this study predate the infection). Cell type and time point are not known. Sequenced: PBMCs or a T cell subset sorted from them (not recorded which). The chain links TRBV5-1 to TRBJ2-1; D gene uncertain. This CDR3 reads CASSLDLEQFF. CDR3 bases: TGCGCCAGCAGCTTGGACCTTGAGCAGTTCTTC. Using reference TRBV5-1 and TRBJ2-1 for the parts outside the CDR3, the full variable domain is KAGVTQTPRYLIKTRGQQVTLSCSPISGHRSVSWYQQTPGQGLQFLFEYFSETQRNKGNFPGRFSGRQFSNSRSEMNVSTLELGDSALYLCASSLDLEQFFGPGTRLTVL.